This T cell receptor (beta chain) was identified in a study of blood T cell repertoires in COVID-19. Overall study: Specimens from acute and convalescent COVID-19 originated in the United States, Italy and Spain. From T cells, B-cell-depleted T cells, or PBMCs came the material, which was cDNA or gDNA.

Per the authors' pipeline: The assay estimated nucleated cells by amplifying reference gene primers. Some clones are missing from TCRdb's copy, which holds only in-frame ones; the method was immunoSEQ multiplex PCR. V and J calls and clone size are as listed in that table; D and trimming were resolved from the DNA. The sample includes about 130,000 clones, 65% to 90% of them seen just once. The CDR3 consists of 16 residues. With 4 bases clipped from V and 4 bases from J, the junction kept 12 bases outside the gene matches. Germline V gene sequence: CDR1 SQVTM, CDR2 ANQGSEA. This chain joins TRBV29-1 and TRBJ1-1; 10 bases are a match to TRBD1. The receptor was derived from an older woman with active or convalescent COVID-19. Sequenced sample: peripheral blood. The CDR3 here is CSVAGRQGAVSTEAFF. The CDR3 nucleotides read TGCAGCGTTGCCGGGAGACAGGGGGCGGTCAGCACTGAAGCTTTCTTT. Using reference TRBV29-1 and TRBJ1-1 for the parts outside the CDR3, the full variable domain is SAVISQKPSRDICQRGTSLTIQCQVDSQVTMMFWYRQQPGQSLTLIATANQGSEATYESGFVIDKFPISRPNLTFSTLTVSNMSPEDSSIYLCSVAGRQGAVSTEAFFGQGTRLTVV.